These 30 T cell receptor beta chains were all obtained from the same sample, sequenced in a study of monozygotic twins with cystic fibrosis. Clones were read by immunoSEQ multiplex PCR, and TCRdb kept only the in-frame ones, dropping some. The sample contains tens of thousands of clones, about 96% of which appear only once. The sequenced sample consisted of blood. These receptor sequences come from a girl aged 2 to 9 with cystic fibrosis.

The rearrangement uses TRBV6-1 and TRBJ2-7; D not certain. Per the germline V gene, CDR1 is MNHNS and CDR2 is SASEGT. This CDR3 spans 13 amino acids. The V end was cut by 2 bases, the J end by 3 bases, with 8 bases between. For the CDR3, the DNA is TGTGCCAGCAGTGAACCCCCTGGCTACGAGCAGTACTTC. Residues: CASSEPPGYEQYF.

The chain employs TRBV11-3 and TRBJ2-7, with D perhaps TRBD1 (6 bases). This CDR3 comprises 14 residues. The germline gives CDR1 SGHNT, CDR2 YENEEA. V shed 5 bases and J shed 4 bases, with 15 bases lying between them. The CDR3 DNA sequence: TGTGCCAGCAGCAATACAGGGATACAGTACGAGCAGTACTTC. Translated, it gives CASSNTGIQYEQYF.

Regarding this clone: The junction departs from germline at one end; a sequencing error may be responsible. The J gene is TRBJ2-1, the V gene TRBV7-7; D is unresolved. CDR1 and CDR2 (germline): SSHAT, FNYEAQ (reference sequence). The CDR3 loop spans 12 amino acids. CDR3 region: CASSLTGIEQFF. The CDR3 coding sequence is TGTGCTAGCAGCTTAACGGGCATTGAGCAGTTCTTC. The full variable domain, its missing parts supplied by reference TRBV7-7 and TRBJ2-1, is GAGVSQSPRYKVTKRGQDVTLRCDPISSHATLYWYQQALGQGPEFLTYFNYEAQPDKSGLPSDRFSAERPEGSISTLTIQRTEQRDSAMYRCASSLTGIEQFFGPGTRLTVL.

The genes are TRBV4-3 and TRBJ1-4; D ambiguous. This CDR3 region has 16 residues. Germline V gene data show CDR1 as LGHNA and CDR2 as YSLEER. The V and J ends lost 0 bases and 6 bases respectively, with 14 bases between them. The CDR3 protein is CASSQDRRVGDEKLFF. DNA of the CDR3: TGCGCCAGCAGCCAAGATAGGAGGGTTGGGGATGAAAAACTGTTTTTT.

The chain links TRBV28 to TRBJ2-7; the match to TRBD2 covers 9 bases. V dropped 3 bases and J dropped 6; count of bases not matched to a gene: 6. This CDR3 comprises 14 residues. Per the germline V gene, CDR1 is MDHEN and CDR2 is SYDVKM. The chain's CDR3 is CASSFVAGVFEQYF. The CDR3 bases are TGTGCCAGCAGTTTTGTAGCGGGAGTTTTCGAGCAGTACTTC.

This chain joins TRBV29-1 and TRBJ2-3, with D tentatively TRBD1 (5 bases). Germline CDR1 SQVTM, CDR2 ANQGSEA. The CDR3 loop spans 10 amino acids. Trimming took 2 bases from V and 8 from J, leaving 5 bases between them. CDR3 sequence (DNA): TGCAGCGTTGAAAGGGGTACGCAGTATTTT. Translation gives CSVERGTQYF.

Here the CDR3 reads CAWSVSQVALAGYTF. In DNA form, the CDR3 reads TGTGCCTGGAGTGTCTCACAGGTGGCCTTGGCCGGCTACACCTTC. The gene calls are TRBV30 and TRBJ1-2; D is possibly TRBD1 (5 bases). The germline V gene encodes CDR1 GTSNPN and CDR2 SVGIG (reference sequence). Trimming took 0 bases from V and 8 from J, leaving 19 bases between them. CDR3 length: 15 amino acids.

The CDR3 coding sequence is TGTGCCAGCACCACGGGGACAGGATTTTTAACAGATACGCAGTATTTT. It codes for CASTTGTGFLTDTQYF. The gene calls are TRBV7-2 and TRBJ2-3; 8 positions agree with TRBD1. Germline V CDR1 and CDR2: SGHTA, FQGNSA. V was clipped by 7 bases and J by 3 bases; unmatched bases: 12. The CDR3 loop spans 16 amino acids.

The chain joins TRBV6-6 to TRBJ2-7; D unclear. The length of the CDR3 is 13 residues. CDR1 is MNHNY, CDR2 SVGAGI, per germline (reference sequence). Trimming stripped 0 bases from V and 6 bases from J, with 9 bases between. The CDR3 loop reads CASSYSRFFEQYF. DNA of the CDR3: TGTGCCAGCAGTTACTCGAGATTCTTCGAGCAGTACTTC.

Here the CDR3 reads CASSLAFQGTGTDTQYF. The CDR3 coding sequence is TGCGCCAGCAGCTTGGCCTTTCAGGGGACTGGTACAGATACGCAGTATTTT. V usage is TRBV5-1 and J usage is TRBJ2-3, with D perhaps given as TRBD1 or TRBD2 (6 bases each). From germline, CDR1 is SGHRS and CDR2 YFSETQ. This CDR3 comprises 17 residues. V dropped 0 bases and J dropped 3 bases, with 17 bases sitting between them.

The CDR3 DNA reads as TGTGCCAGCAGCCCGCTAGCGTCTAGCACAGATACGCAGTATTTT. It yields the protein CASSPLASSTDTQYF. The genes are TRBV28 and TRBJ2-3, with D maybe TRBD2 (6 bases). The CDR3 covers 15 residues. V was pared by 6 bases and J by 0 bases, with 13 bases between. Looked up from germline, CDR1 is MDHEN and CDR2 is SYDVKM.

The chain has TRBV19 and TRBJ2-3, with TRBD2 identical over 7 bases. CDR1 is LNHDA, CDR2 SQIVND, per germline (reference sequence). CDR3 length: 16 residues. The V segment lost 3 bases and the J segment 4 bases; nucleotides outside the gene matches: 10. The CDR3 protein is CASSISPGGIADTQYF. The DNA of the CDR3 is TGTGCCAGTAGTATCTCCCCGGGAGGAATCGCAGATACGCAGTATTTT.

Written as DNA, the CDR3 is TGTGCCAGCAGTTCCCGACTAGCGGGAAGAGCCCACGAGCAGTACTTC. Translation: CASSSRLAGRAHEQYF. V is TRBV27 and J is TRBJ2-7, with TRBD2 matching 11 bases. Germline V CDR1 and CDR2: MNHEY, SMNVEV (reference sequence). The CDR3 sequence is 16 residues long. With V trimmed by 4 bases and J by 5 bases, 10 bases remained unmatched.

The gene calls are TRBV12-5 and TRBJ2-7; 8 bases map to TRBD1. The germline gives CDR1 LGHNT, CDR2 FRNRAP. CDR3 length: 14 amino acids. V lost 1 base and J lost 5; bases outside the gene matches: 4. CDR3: CASGLGQGADEQYF. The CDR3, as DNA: TGTGCTAGTGGTTTGGGGCAGGGGGCCGACGAGCAGTACTTC.

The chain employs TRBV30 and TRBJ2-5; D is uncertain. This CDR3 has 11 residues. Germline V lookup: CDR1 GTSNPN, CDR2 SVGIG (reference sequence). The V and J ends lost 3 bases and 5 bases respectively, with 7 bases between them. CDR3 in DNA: TGTGCCTGGAGGGTCAGGGAGACCCAGTACTTC. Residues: CAWRVRETQYF.

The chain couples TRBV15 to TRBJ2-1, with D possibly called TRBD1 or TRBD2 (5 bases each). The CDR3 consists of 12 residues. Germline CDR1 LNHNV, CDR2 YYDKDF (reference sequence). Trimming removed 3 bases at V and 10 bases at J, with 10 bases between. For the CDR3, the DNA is TGTGCCACCAGCAGGATGGGGGAGGAGCAGTTCTTC. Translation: CATSRMGEEQFF.

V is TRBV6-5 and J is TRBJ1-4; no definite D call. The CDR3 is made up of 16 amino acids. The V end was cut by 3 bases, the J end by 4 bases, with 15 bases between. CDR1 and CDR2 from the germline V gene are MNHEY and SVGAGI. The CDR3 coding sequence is TGTGCCAGCAGTTATCGGACCGTCGGGTATAATGAAAAACTGTTTTTT. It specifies CASSYRTVGYNEKLFF.

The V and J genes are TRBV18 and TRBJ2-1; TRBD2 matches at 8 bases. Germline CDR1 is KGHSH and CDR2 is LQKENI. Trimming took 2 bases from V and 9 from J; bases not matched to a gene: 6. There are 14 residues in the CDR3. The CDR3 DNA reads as TGTGCCAGCTCACCAGGGGCCAGCGGGGGTGAGCAGTTCTTC. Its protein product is CASSPGASGGEQFF.

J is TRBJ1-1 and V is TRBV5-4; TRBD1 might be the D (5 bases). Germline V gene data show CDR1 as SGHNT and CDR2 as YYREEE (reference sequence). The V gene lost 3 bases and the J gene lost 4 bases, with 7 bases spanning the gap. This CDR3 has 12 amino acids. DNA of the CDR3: TGTGCCAGCAGCTCGAGGGGCACTGAAGCTTTCTTT. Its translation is CASSSRGTEAFF.

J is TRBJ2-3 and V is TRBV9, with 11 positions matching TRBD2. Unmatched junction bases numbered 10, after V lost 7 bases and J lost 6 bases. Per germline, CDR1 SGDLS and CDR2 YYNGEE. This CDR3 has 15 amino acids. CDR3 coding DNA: TGTGCCAGCCAGAGGACTAGCGGGCCGGGCGATACGCAGTATTTT. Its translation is CASQRTSGPGDTQYF.

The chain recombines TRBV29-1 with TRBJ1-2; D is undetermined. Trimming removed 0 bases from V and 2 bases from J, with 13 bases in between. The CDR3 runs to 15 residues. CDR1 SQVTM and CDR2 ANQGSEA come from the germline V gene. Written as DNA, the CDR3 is TGCAGCGTTGAAGATGTGATCGGCAGCAACTATGGCTACACCTTC. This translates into CSVEDVIGSNYGYTF.

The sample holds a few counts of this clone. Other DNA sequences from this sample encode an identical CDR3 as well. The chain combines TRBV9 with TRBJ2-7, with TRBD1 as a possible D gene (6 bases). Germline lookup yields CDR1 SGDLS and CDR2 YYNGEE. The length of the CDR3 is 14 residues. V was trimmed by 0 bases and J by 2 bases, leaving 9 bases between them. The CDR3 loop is CASSVGQGTYEQYF. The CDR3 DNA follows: TGTGCCAGCAGCGTAGGTCAGGGGACCTACGAGCAGTACTTC.

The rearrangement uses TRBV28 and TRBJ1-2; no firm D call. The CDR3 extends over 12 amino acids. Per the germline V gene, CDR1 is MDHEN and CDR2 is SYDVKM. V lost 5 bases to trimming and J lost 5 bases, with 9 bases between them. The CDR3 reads CASSPQGYGYTF. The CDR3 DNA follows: TGTGCCAGCAGTCCCCAAGGGTATGGCTACACCTTC.

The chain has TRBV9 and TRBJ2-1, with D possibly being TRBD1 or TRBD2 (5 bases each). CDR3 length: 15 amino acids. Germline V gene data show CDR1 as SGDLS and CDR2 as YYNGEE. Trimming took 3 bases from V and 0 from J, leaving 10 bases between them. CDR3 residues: CASSALGTSYNEQFF. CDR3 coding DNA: TGTGCCAGCAGCGCCCTTGGGACCTCCTACAATGAGCAGTTCTTC.

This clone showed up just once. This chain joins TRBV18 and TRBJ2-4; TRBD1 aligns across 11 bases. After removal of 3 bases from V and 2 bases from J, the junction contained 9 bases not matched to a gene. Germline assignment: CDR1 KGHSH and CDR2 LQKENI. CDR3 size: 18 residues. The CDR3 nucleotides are TGTGCCAGCTCACCTACCGGGACAGGGGGGAGGTCCAAAAACATTCAGTACTTC. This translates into CASSPTGTGGRSKNIQYF.

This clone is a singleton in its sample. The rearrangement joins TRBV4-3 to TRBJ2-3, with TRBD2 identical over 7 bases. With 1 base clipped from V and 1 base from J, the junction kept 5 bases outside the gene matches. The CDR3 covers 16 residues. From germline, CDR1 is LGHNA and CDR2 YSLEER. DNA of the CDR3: TGCGCCAGCAGCCAAGGGGCGGGAGAGGGCACAGATACGCAGTATTTT. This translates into CASSQGAGEGTDTQYF.

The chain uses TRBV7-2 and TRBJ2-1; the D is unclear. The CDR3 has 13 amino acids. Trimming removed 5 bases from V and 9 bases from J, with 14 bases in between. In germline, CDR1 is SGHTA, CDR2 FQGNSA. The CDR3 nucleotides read TGTGCCAGCAGCCCTCCCGGGCGGACTGAGCAGTTCTTC. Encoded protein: CASSPPGRTEQFF.

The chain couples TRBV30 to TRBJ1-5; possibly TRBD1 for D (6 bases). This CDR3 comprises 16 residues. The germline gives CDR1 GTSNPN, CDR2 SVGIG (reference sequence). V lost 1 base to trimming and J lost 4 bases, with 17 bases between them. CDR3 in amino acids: CAWSEGVGWGNQPQHF. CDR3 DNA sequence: TGTGCCTGGAGTGAGGGGGTAGGGTGGGGAAATCAGCCCCAGCATTTT.

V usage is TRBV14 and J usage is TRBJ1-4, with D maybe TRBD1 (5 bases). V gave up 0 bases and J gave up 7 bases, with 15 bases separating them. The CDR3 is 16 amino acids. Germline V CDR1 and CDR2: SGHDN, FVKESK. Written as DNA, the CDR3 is TGTGCCAGCAGCCAAGATATCGTAGGACATAGTGAAAAACTGTTTTTT. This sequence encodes CASSQDIVGHSEKLFF.

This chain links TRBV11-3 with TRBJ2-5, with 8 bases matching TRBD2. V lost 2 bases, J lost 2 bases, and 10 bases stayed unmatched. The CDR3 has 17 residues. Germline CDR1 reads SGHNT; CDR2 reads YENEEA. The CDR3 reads CASSLQATSANQETQYF. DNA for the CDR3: TGTGCCAGCAGCTTACAGGCGACTAGCGCTAATCAAGAGACCCAGTACTTC. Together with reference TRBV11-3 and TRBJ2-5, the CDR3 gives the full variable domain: EAGVVQSPRYKIIEKKQPVAFWCNPISGHNTLYWYLQNLGQGPELLIRYENEEAVDDSQLPKDRFSAERLKGVDSTLKIQPAELGDSAVYLCASSLQATSANQETQYFGPGTRLLVL.